The entry that follows covers one T cell receptor beta chain sequence. The record originates from a study of blood T cell repertoires in COVID-19. Study context: Samples came from the United States, Italy and Spain, spanning acute and convalescent COVID-19.

J was trimmed by 10 bases and V by 0 bases; bases with no gene match: 8. Per germline, CDR1 MNHNS and CDR2 SASEGT. The CDR3 totals 14 residues. Method: immunoSEQ multiplex PCR; TCRdb's copy keeps in-frame clones and lacks some. The data contain about 240,000 clones, approximately 83% of them singletons. The sequence derives from a woman aged 40 to 49 with acute COVID-19. The sequencing input was PBMCs or T cells enriched from blood (not recorded which). The gene calls are TRBV6-1 and TRBJ1-1; 7 bases are a match to TRBD1. For the CDR3, the DNA is TGTGCCAGCAGTGAAGCCAGGGACAGTGCAGGAGCTTTCTTT. It specifies CASSEARDSAGAFF.